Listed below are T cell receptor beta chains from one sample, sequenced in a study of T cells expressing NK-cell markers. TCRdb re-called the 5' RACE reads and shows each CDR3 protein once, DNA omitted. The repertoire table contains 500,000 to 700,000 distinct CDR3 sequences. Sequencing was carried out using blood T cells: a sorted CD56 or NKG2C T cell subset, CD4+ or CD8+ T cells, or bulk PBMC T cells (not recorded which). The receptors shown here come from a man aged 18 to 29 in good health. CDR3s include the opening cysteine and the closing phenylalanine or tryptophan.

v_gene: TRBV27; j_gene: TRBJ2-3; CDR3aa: CASSLRTGGPTDTQYF
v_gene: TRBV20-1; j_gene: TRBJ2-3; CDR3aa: CSARSSGRNRGTQYF
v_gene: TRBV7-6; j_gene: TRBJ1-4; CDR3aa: CASSFKPGTLTYF
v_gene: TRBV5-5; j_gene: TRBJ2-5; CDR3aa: CASSHGHKQETQYF
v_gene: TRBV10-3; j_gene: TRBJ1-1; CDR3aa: CAINRDRVTEAFF
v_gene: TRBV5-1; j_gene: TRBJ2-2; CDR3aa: CASSPGVAGTGELFF
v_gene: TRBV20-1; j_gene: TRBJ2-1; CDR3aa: CSASISGPRVEQFF
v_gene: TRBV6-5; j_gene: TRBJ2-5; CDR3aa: CASSYLAGVGETQYF
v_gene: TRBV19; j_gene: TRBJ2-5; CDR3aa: CASSEADLATQYF
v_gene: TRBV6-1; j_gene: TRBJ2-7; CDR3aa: CASSGRGLTYEQYF
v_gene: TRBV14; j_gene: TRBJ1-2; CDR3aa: CASSKGAGYGYTF
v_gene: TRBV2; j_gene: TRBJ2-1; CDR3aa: CASSVEREGNEQFF
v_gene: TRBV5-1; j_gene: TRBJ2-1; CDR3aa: CASSLALGGADYNEQFF
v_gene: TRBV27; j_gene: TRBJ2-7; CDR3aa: CASSAIGLPYEQYF
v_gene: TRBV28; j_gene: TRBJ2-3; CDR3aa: CASSLQTGHTDTQYF
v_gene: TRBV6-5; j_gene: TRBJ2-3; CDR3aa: CASSYSGGLRPDTQYF
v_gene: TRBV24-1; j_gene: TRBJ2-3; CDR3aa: CATTSGSVPDTQYF
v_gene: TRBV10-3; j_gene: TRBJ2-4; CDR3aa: CAISAGQGGETIQYF
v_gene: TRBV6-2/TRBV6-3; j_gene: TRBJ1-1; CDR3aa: CASSPVTDSLRGEAFF
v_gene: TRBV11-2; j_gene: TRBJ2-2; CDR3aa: CASSLDHRPLGNTGELFF
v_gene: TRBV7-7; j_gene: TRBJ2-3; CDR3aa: CASSEGRGSTDTQYF
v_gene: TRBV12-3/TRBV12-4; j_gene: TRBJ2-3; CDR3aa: CASSPKLATDTQYF
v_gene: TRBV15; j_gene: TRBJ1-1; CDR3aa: CATSRDYLGTEAFF
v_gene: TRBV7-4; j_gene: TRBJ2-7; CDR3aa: CASSLRRGTGAHEQYF
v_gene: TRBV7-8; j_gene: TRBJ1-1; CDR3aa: CASTSGKTEAFF
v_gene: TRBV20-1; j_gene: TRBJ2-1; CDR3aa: CSANFGDRGRDEQFF
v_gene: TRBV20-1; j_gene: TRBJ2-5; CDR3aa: CSARGAGVHETQYF
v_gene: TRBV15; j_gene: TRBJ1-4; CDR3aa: CAVSRWSEKLFF
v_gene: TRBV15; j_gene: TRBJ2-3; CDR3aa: CATSRSGGTDTQYF
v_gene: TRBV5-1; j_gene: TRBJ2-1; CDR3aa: CASSLVPSGASSYNEQFF
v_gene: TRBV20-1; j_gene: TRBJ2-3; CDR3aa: CSARGGTTDTQYF
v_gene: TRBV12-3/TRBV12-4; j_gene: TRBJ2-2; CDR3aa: CASSGTGGAKAGELFF
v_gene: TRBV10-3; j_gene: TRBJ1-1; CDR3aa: CAITKTGGLNTEAFF
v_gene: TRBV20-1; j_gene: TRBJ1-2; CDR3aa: CSAQQENSNYGYTF
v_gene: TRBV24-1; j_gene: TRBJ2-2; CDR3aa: CATSPVGANTGELFF
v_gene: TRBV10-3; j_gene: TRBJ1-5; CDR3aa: CAISDPTTGQPQHF
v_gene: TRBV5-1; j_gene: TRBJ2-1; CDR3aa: CASRFGDEQFF
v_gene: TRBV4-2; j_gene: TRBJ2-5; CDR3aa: CASSQLGTWEAQYF
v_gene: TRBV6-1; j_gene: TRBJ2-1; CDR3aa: CASSEGRGTYNEQFF
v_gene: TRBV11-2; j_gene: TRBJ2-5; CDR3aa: CASSLEANWQGGVETQYF